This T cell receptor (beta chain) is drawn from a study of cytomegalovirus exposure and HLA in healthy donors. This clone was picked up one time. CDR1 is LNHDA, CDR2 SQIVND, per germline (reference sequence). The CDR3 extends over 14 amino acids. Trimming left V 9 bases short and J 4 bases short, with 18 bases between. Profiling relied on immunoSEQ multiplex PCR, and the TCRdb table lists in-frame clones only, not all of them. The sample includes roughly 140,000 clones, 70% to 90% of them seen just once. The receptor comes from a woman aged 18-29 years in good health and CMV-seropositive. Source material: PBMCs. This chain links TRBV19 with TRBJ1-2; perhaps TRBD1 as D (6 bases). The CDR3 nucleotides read TGTGCCAGCCGTCGAGGGGGTGGTTTCTATGGCTACACCTTC. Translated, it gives CASRRGGGFYGYTF.